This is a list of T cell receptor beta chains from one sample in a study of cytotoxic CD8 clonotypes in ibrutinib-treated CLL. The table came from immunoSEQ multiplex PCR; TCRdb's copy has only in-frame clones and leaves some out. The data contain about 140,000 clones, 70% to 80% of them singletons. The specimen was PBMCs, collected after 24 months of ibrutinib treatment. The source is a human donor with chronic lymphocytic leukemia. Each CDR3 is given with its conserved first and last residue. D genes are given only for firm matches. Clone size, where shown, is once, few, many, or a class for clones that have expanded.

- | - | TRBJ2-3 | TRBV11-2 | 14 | CASSLDQGTDTQYF | TGTGCCAGCAGCTTGGATCAGGGGACAGATACGCAGTATTTT
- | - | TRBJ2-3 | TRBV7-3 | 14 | CASSLSHGGNTQYF | TGTGCCAGCAGCTTATCCCACGGGGGCAATACGCAGTATTTT
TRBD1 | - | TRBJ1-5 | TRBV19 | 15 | CASRYRGGVHQPQHF | TGTGCCAGTAGGTACAGGGGTGGGGTGCATCAGCCCCAGCATTTT
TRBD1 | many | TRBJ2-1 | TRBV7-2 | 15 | CASSLVGRKQGAVFF | TGTGCCAGCAGCTTAGTAGGCCGCAAACAGGGGGCGGTGTTCTTC
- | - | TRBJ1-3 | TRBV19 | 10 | CASMGYTIYF | TGTGCCAGTATGGGATACACCATATATTTT
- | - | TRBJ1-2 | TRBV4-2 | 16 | CASSQEGAGGDYGYTF | TGTGCCAGCAGCCAAGAAGGAGCGGGGGGCGACTATGGCTACACCTTC
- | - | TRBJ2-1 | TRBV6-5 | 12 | CASSYGGNEQFF | TGTGCCAGCAGTTACGGGGGGAATGAGCAGTTCTTC
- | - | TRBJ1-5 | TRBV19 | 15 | CASSKGPAGDQPQHF | TGTGCCAGTAGTAAGGGGCCGGCCGGCGATCAGCCCCAGCATTTT
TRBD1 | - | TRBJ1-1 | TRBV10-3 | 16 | CAISEVWGTGGVRAFF | TGTGCCATCAGTGAGGTGTGGGGGACAGGGGGCGTGAGGGCTTTCTTT
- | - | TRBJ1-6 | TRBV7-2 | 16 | CASSLVSGANNSPLHF | TGTGCCAGCAGCTTAGTATCGGGGGCCAACAATTCACCCCTCCACTTT
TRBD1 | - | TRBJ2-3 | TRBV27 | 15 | CASSPGQGGPDTQYF | TGTGCCAGCAGTCCCGGACAGGGCGGCCCAGATACGCAGTATTTT
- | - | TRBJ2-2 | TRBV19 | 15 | CASSTPGGNTGELFF | TGTGCCAGTAGTACCCCTGGCGGGAACACCGGGGAGCTGTTTTTT
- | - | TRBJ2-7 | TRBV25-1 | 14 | CASSEGGGPYEQYF | TGTGCCAGCAGTGAAGGGGGCGGCCCCTACGAGCAGTACTTC
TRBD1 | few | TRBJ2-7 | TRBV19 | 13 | CASRPGQGLEQYF | TGTGCCAGTAGGCCCGGACAGGGCCTGGAGCAGTACTTC
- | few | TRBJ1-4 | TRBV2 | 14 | CASSVSQVGEKLFF | TGTGCCAGCAGTGTTTCGCAGGTCGGTGAAAAACTGTTTTTT
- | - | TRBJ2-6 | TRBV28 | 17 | CASSQQGGHPGANVLTF | TGTGCCAGCAGTCAACAGGGAGGTCACCCTGGGGCCAACGTCCTGACTTTC
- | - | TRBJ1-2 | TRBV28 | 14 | CASSLAGRNYGYTF | TGTGCCAGCAGTTTAGCGGGACGGAACTATGGCTACACCTTC
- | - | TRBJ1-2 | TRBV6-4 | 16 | CASRPDGGLSNYGYTF | TGTGCCAGCAGGCCCGACGGCGGCTTATCTAACTATGGCTACACCTTC
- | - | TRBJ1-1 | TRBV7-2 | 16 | CASSLALPVGNTEAFF | TGTGCCAGCAGCTTAGCGCTTCCAGTCGGTAACACTGAAGCTTTCTTT
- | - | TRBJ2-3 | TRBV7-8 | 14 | CASSFPPRGDTQYF | TGTGCCAGCAGCTTCCCACCGAGGGGAGATACGCAGTATTTT
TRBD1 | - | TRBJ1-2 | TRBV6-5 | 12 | CASRPTGGGYTF | TGTGCCAGCAGGCCCACAGGGGGTGGCTACACCTTC
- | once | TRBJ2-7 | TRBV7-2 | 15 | CASSLAGLTGYEQYF | TGTGCCAGCAGCTTAGCGGGGCTCACGGGCTACGAGCAGTACTTC
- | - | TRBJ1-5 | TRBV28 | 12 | CASSFSLQPQHF | TGTGCCAGCAGTTTTTCCCTTCAGCCCCAGCATTTT
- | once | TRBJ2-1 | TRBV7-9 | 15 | CASSGTASSYNEQFF | TGTGCCAGCAGCGGGACTGCCAGCTCCTACAATGAGCAGTTCTTC
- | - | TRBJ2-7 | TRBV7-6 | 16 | CASSLGPTRSSYEQYF | TGTGCCAGCAGCTTAGGGCCGACAAGGAGCTCCTACGAGCAGTACTTC
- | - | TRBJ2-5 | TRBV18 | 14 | CASSPVEGTETQYF | TGTGCCAGCTCACCGGTGGAGGGGACAGAGACCCAGTACTTC
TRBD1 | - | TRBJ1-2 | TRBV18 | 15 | CASSPRTGRGYGYTF | TGTGCCAGCTCACCCAGGACAGGGAGGGGCTATGGCTACACCTTC
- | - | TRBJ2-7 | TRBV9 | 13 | CASSVATSDEQYF | TGTGCCAGCAGCGTAGCTACGTCGGACGAGCAGTACTTC
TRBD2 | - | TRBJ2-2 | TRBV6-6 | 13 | CASTLAGNGELFF | TGTGCCAGCACGCTAGCGGGGAACGGGGAGCTGTTTTTT
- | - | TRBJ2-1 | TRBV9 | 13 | CASSTSSYNEQFF | TGTGCCAGCAGTACCAGCTCCTACAATGAGCAGTTCTTC
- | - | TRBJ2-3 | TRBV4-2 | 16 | CASSQVTGGLTGTQYF | TGTGCCAGCAGCCAAGTCACCGGGGGCCTTACAGGTACGCAGTATTTT
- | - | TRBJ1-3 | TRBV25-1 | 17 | CASSDHPGARSGNTIYF | TGTGCCAGCAGTGATCACCCAGGGGCCCGCTCTGGAAACACCATATATTTT
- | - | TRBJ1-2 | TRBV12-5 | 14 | CASGFPERGGGYTF | TGTGCTAGTGGTTTTCCAGAACGCGGGGGCGGCTACACCTTC
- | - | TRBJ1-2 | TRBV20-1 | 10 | CSARGQGGGF | TGCAGTGCTAGAGGGCAGGGTGGGGGCTTC
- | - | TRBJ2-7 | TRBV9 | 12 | CASSMDDYEQYF | TGTGCCAGCAGCATGGACGACTACGAGCAGTACTTC
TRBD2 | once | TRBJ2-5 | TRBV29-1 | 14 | CSVEPSGGRKTQYF | TGCAGCGTTGAACCTAGCGGGGGGAGGAAGACCCAGTACTTC
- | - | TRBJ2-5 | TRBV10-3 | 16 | CAISEGWGRGQETQYF | TGTGCCATCAGTGAGGGGTGGGGTCGGGGCCAAGAGACCCAGTACTTC
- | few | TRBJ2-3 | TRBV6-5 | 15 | CASTTGWKSTDTQYF | TGTGCCAGCACCACAGGGTGGAAGAGCACAGATACGCAGTATTTT
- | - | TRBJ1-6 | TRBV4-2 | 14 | CASSQTGGNSPLHF | TGTGCCAGCAGCCAAACAGGTGGCAATTCACCCCTCCACTTT
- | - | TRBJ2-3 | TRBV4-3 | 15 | CASSQDRSSGDTQYF | TGCGCCAGCAGCCAAGATCGGTCGAGCGGAGATACGCAGTATTTT
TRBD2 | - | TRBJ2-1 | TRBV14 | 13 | CASGGGSNNEQFF | TGTGCCAGCGGCGGGGGGAGTAACAATGAGCAGTTCTTC
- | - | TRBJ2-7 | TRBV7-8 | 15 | CASSPGDAGSYEQYF | TGTGCCAGCAGCCCCGGGGATGCAGGTTCCTACGAGCAGTACTTC
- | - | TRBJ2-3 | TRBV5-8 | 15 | CASSLGRASTDTQYF | TGTGCCAGCAGTTTGGGGCGGGCCAGTACAGATACGCAGTATTTT
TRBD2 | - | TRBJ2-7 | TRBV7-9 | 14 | CASNLAGAPYEQYF | TGTGCCAGCAACCTAGCGGGGGCCCCCTACGAGCAGTACTTC
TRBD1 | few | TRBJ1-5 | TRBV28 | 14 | CASSGQGTYQPQHF | TGTGCCAGCTCGGGACAGGGGACATATCAGCCCCAGCATTTT
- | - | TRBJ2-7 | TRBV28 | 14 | CASSPRTRQDEQYF | TGTGCCAGCAGTCCCCGGACCCGGCAGGACGAGCAGTACTTC
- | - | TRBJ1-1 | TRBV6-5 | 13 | CASSTPGDTEAFF | TGTGCCAGCAGTACCCCAGGGGACACTGAAGCTTTCTTT
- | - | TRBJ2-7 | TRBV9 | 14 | CASSVLGESYEQYF | TGTGCCAGCAGCGTATTGGGCGAATCCTACGAGCAGTACTTC
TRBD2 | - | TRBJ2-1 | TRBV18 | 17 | CASSPRGGGVIHNEQFF | TGTGCCAGCTCCCCCCGTGGCGGGGGAGTTATCCACAATGAGCAGTTCTTC
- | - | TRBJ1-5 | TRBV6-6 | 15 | CASTSGTYSNQPQHF | TGTGCCAGCACCAGTGGGACCTATAGCAATCAGCCCCAGCATTTT
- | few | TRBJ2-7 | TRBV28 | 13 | CASRSGRLYEQYF | TGTGCCAGTCGATCGGGGCGGTTATACGAGCAGTACTTC
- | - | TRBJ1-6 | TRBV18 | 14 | CASSPRSRDSPLHF | TGTGCCAGCTCACCACGGTCGAGGGATTCACCCCTCCACTTT
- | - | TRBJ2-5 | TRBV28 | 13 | CASSLSFWETQYF | TGTGCCAGCAGTTTGAGTTTTTGGGAGACCCAGTACTTC
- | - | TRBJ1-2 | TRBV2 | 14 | CASRDGDVAYGYTF | TGTGCCAGCAGAGACGGGGACGTCGCCTATGGCTACACCTTC